These T cell receptor beta chains were read from a single sample in a study of blood T cell repertoires in COVID-19. The data were produced by immunoSEQ multiplex PCR, yet TCRdb's version contains in-frame clones alone and is incomplete. The table lists about 220,000 clones, 80% to 85% of them singletons. Material: peripheral blood. These receptors came from a man between 25 and 39 years old with active or convalescent COVID-19. Both conserved end residues are part of each CDR3. D genes are given only for firm matches. Clone size is not always given. Where it is, it says once, few, many or a class for expanded clones.

TRBD1 | TRBJ2-3 | . | TRBV20-1 | CSQDRADTQYF | TGCAGTCAGGACAGGGCAGATACGCAGTATTTT
TRBD1 | TRBJ2-7 | . | TRBV7-9 | CASSSGQGPYEQYF | TGTGCCAGCAGCTCCGGACAGGGGCCCTACGAGCAGTACTTC
TRBD1 | TRBJ2-3 | few | TRBV5-6 | CASSYLEAGGPDTQYF | TGTGCCAGCAGCTACCTCGAGGCAGGGGGACCAGATACGCAGTATTTT
TRBD1 | TRBJ1-2 | . | TRBV28 | CASSLVSGQGVGGYTF | TGTGCCAGCAGTTTAGTATCTGGGCAGGGGGTCGGGGGCTACACCTTC
. | TRBJ2-2 | . | TRBV30 | CAWRVAANTGELFF | TGTGCCTGGAGGGTAGCGGCGAACACCGGGGAGCTGTTTTTT
. | TRBJ2-7 | . | TRBV7-2 | CASSSQGYYEQYF | TGTGCCAGCAGCTCCCAGGGATACTACGAGCAGTACTTC
. | TRBJ1-1 | . | TRBV4-1 | CASSHLQSEAFF | TGCGCCAGCAGCCACCTGCAAAGCGAAGCTTTCTTT
TRBD1 | TRBJ1-1 | . | TRBV6-2/TRBV6-3 | CASSFIPGQGLEAFF | TGTGCCAGCAGTTTTATTCCGGGACAGGGACTTGAAGCTTTCTTT
. | TRBJ2-3 | . | TRBV7-6 | CASSPQGGPAFRTDTQYF | TGTGCCAGCAGCCCGCAAGGAGGGCCCGCTTTTCGGACAGATACGCAGTATTTT
. | TRBJ2-7 | . | TRBV20-1 | CSASPGVPNEQYF | TGCAGTGCTAGTCCAGGGGTCCCCAACGAGCAGTACTTC
TRBD2 | TRBJ2-3 | . | TRBV7-9 | CATLRRGGTDTQYF | TGTGCCACCCTTCGGCGGGGGGGCACAGATACGCAGTATTTT
TRBD1 | TRBJ2-7 | . | TRBV20-1 | CSASPGTAKGYEQYF | TGCAGTGCTAGTCCCGGGACAGCTAAGGGCTACGAGCAGTACTTC
. | TRBJ2-7 | once | TRBV11-2 | CASSSGVSITYEQYF | TGTGCCAGCAGCTCGGGGGTTTCCATTACCTACGAGCAGTACTTC
TRBD1 | TRBJ2-7 | . | TRBV18 | CASSPGTGEGEQYF | TGTGCCAGCTCACCCGGGACAGGGGAGGGGGAGCAGTACTTC
. | TRBJ2-2 | . | TRBV30 | CAWRAGRNGELFF | TGTGCCTGGAGGGCGGGGCGTAACGGGGAGCTGTTTTTT
TRBD1 | TRBJ1-4 | . | TRBV7-9 | CASSLARRQGAGSNEKLFF | TGTGCCAGCAGCTTAGCGCGGCGACAGGGGGCGGGTTCCAATGAAAAACTGTTTTTT